Here is one TCR beta chain with its context. Its specificity is not known. iRepertoire HTBI primers and Arm-PCR of CDR3 regions built TCR beta libraries. As handled by the study authors: The identification of 60 or so TRBV and approximately 13 TRBJ segments was made across samples. TCRdb reprocessed the multiplex PCR reads via MiXCR and lists one record per CDR3 protein. The V and J calls, along with clone size, are taken from TCRdb and not from the paper's own processing. The profile covers 620,000 or so distinct CDR3 sequences, with about 16% appearing a single time and 15% to 20% taken by the ten largest. This sample was included in a study of regulatory T cells in long-lasting Graves disease. Study results and limitations: Persistent disease samples used TRBV28, TRBJ1-2 and TRBJ2-5 preferentially.

The germline V gene encodes CDR1 MNHNY and CDR2 SVGAGI (reference sequence). After removal of 0 bases from V and 4 bases from J, the junction contained 10 bases not matched to a gene. This CDR3 region has 18 residues. As for time point: newly diagnosed GD, antithyroid drugs for less than 3 months. Isolated PBMC RNA provided the starting material for the TCR library. This sample also appeared in a second study, on T cells in Graves' hyperthyroidism and ophthalmopathy.

Sequences were derived from peripheral blood mononuclear cells (PBMCs), sampled at new diagnosis, from a patient treated with antithyroid drugs. The source of this sequence is a woman aged 25 to 39 with Graves disease. This rearrangement joins TRBV6-6 to TRBJ2-2, with 8 bases that match TRBD1. The CDR3 here is CASSYSRPGQATTGELFF. DNA for the CDR3: TGTGCCAGCAGTTACTCGAGACCGGGACAGGCGACCACCGGGGAGCTGTTTTTT.